One and the same sample provided the 21 T cell receptor beta chains below, sequenced in a study of T cell responses to AZD1222 COVID-19 vaccine (dated by TCRdb to the early 2020s). The library was obtained by the immunoSEQ multiplex PCR assay. TCRdb's version of the immuneACCESS table is confined to in-frame rearrangements and falls short of the full clone set. An unresolved V gene accounts for under half of the shortfall where checked; the remainder is of unknown origin. This sample lists over 50,000 clones; roughly 89% were detected once. Roughly 6.6% of the sample belongs to the ten largest clones. The meaning of the sample's time point label: baseline before first vaccination. Material: peripheral blood, obtained on day 0 of AZD1222 vaccination. The receptors were sampled from an adult in good health.

V is TRBV21-1 and J is TRBJ1-1; the table calls TRBD1, which could not be checked here. TRBV21-1 is tagged as a pseudogene. The CDR3 is made up of 19 amino acids. CDR3 sequence: CASSKEHRGLRDMNTEAFF. The CDR3 DNA reads as TGTGCCAGCAGCAAGGAACACAGGGGTTTAAGAGACATGAACACTGAAGCTTTCTTT.

In this sample, this clone is medium-sized (0.01 to 0.1%). This chain links TRBV12-3 or TRBV12-4 with TRBJ1-6; D remains unclear. This CDR3 is built from 12 residues. V was clipped by 1 base and J by 8 bases, with 3 bases between them. The CDR3 spells CASSLVDSPLHF. The CDR3 DNA reads TGTGCCAGCAGTTTAGTTGATTCACCCCTCCACTTT.

The V gene is TRBV4-1, the J gene TRBJ2-7; 7 nucleotides agree with TRBD1. V lost 4 bases to trimming and J lost 0 bases; unmatched junction nucleotides: 3. This CDR3 contains 14 residues. Per the germline V gene, CDR1 is MGHRA and CDR2 is YSYEKL. CDR3 in DNA: TGCGCCAGCAGCCCCTGGGACAGCTCCTACGAGCAGTACTTC. It codes for CASSPWDSSYEQYF.

The chain joins TRBV7-7 to TRBJ2-3, with TRBD1 matching 7 bases. The ends lost 5 bases at V and 1 base at J; junction bases unmatched: 9. The V gene's germline CDR1 is SSHAT and CDR2 FNYEAQ (reference sequence). The CDR3 sequence is 16 residues long. In DNA form, the CDR3 reads TGTGCCAGCAGCCCGACGACAGGGACCGGCACAGATACGCAGTATTTT. Translating gives CASSPTTGTGTDTQYF.

The chain recombines TRBV6-4 with TRBJ2-3, with D perhaps TRBD2 (6 bases). Germline CDR1 MRHNA, CDR2 SNTAGT. Trimming pared 0 bases from V and 1 base from J, leaving 8 bases between. The CDR3 length is 15 residues. The CDR3 nucleotides are TGTGCCAGCAGTGACTCGGGGGGAGGCACAGATACGCAGTATTTT. The encoded protein is CASSDSGGGTDTQYF.

V and J are TRBV2 and TRBJ1-4; a weak D match, TRBD1 (5 bases). Trimming removed 8 bases from V and 7 bases from J, with 17 bases in between. The germline CDR1 and CDR2 sequences are SNHLY and FYNNEI. The CDR3 is 14 residues long. The CDR3 loop reads CASRLGEESEKLFF. In nucleotides, the CDR3 is TGTGCCAGCCGTCTAGGGGAGGAGAGTGAAAAACTGTTTTTT.

The V gene is TRBV2, the J gene TRBJ2-5; no clear D. This CDR3 has 13 amino acids. Trimming took 8 bases from V and 0 from J, leaving 10 bases between them. CDR1 SNHLY and CDR2 FYNNEI come from the germline V gene. The DNA for the CDR3 is TGTGCCAGCGGCTTAAGAGACCAAGAGACCCAGTACTTC. Its translation is CASGLRDQETQYF.

The chain has TRBV28 and TRBJ2-7; the match to TRBD1 covers 8 bases. CDR1 and CDR2 (germline): MDHEN, SYDVKM. V gave up 7 bases and J gave up 4 bases; unmatched junction bases: 12. This CDR3 comprises 15 residues. CDR3 bases: TGTGCCAGCACTCCTGGCCGGACAGGGCTATACGAGCAGTACTTC. Translated, it gives CASTPGRTGLYEQYF.

The J gene is TRBJ2-3, the V gene TRBV2; maybe TRBD2 (5 bases). Germline V gives CDR1 SNHLY, CDR2 FYNNEI. Trimming took off 0 bases at V and 5 bases at J, with 12 bases between the two ends. This CDR3 spans 15 amino acids. CDR3: CASSEAVSRGDTQYF. The CDR3 DNA reads as TGTGCCAGCAGTGAAGCAGTTAGCCGGGGAGATACGCAGTATTTT.

The rearrangement links TRBV28 to TRBJ2-5; 7 nucleotides line up with TRBD2. Losses at the gene ends were 2 bases for V and 2 bases for J; bases not matched to a gene: 2. The CDR3 totals 14 residues. CDR1 MDHEN and CDR2 SYDVKM come from the germline V gene. The CDR3 region is CASSLGGDQETQYF. As DNA, the CDR3 is TGTGCCAGCAGTTTAGGGGGGGATCAAGAGACCCAGTACTTC.

The chain couples TRBV7-2 to TRBJ2-3; D is perhaps TRBD2 (5 bases). Germline CDR1 reads SGHTA; CDR2 reads FQGNSA. V lost 5 bases and J 2 bases, leaving 8 bases between the germline ends. The CDR3 covers 13 residues. As DNA, the CDR3 is TGTGCCAGCAGCCGAGACTACACAGATACGCAGTATTTT. This translates into CASSRDYTDTQYF.

The chain recombines TRBV4-3 with TRBJ2-1; D gene ambiguous. CDR1 and CDR2 (germline): LGHNA, YSLEER. This CDR3 is built from 15 residues. V was shortened by 1 base and J by 2 bases, with 9 bases between the two germline ends. CDR3 region: CASSQGMGTYNEQFF. DNA for the CDR3: TGCGCCAGCAGCCAAGGTATGGGTACCTACAATGAGCAGTTCTTC.

V is TRBV10-3 and J is TRBJ2-1; a weak D match, TRBD2 (5 bases). V lost 7 bases and J 10 bases, leaving 17 bases between the germline ends. Per germline, CDR1 ENHRY and CDR2 SYGVKD. The CDR3 is 13 residues long. The CDR3 loop reads CAITGSGQDEQFF. In DNA, the CDR3 is TGTGCCATCACGGGGAGTGGTCAGGACGAGCAGTTCTTC.

Worth noting for this clone: Other DNA sequences in this specimen translate into the identical CDR3. The J gene is TRBJ2-7, the V gene TRBV25-1; D remains unclear. The CDR3 extends over 11 amino acids. Germline CDR1 is MGHDK and CDR2 is SYGVNS. The CDR3 reads CASRLSYEQYF. In DNA form, the CDR3 reads TGTGCGTCCAGGCTCTCCTACGAGCAGTACTTC.

The chain links TRBV6-4 to TRBJ2-3, with D unclear. The CDR3 runs to 9 residues. The germline CDR1 and CDR2 sequences are MRHNA and SNTAGT. The V and J ends lost 5 bases and 14 bases respectively, with 8 bases between them. CDR3 DNA: TGTGCCAGCAGTCTCTCCAGGTATTTT. Protein: CASSLSRYF.

The CDR3 DNA is TGTGCCAGCAGCCTTGCGGGGCGAGAGACCCAGTACTTC. Its protein product is CASSLAGRETQYF. The chain recombines TRBV6-5 with TRBJ2-5, with D possibly TRBD2 on 6 matching bases. The CDR3 loop spans 13 amino acids. CDR1 is MNHEY, CDR2 SVGAGI, per germline. Trimming pared 6 bases from V and 4 bases from J, leaving 12 bases between.

This chain connects TRBV7-6 to TRBJ2-7; 9 bases match TRBD2. V lost 0 bases, J lost 1 base, and 1 base stayed unmatched. The CDR3 extends over 15 amino acids. Germline values: CDR1 SGHVS, CDR2 FNYEAQ. This chain's CDR3 is CASSLASGGSYEQYF. In DNA, the CDR3 is TGTGCCAGCAGCTTAGCTAGCGGGGGTTCCTACGAGCAGTACTTC.

V gene TRBV7-8 combines with J gene TRBJ1-2; 7 nucleotides line up with TRBD1. This CDR3 has 17 amino acids. V lost 5 bases to trimming and J lost 3 bases; unmatched junction nucleotides: 15. CDR1 is SGHVS and CDR2 is FQNEAQ in the germline V gene. CDR3 sequence reads: CASSLPSGQPSDYGYTF. The CDR3, as DNA: TGTGCCAGCAGCCTACCCTCGGGACAGCCGTCCGACTATGGCTACACCTTC.

The chain has TRBV11-2 and TRBJ2-7; a possible D gene is TRBD2 (5 bases). CDR1 is SGHAT, CDR2 FQNNGV, per germline. This CDR3 has 15 residues. V was pared by 5 bases and J by 0 bases, with 14 bases between. CDR3 region: CASSLGARNSYEQYF. CDR3 bases: TGTGCCAGCAGCCTGGGAGCTAGGAACTCCTACGAGCAGTACTTC.

This chain connects TRBV18 to TRBJ2-7; D may be TRBD1 (5 bases). The CDR3 sequence is 17 residues long. Germline CDR1 and CDR2: KGHSH and LQKENI. The ends were cut back, 0 bases at V and 5 bases at J, with 20 bases in the middle. CDR3 coding DNA: TGTGCCAGCTCACCACCTATAGGGGATCAGGGCTGGAACGAGCAGTACTTC. It translates to CASSPPIGDQGWNEQYF.

This sequence joins TRBV5-1 and TRBJ2-5, with TRBD1 matching 9 bases. The V gene end was trimmed by 2 bases and the J gene end by 5 bases; junction bases not matched to a gene: 7. Germline CDR1 SGHRS, CDR2 YFSETQ. The CDR3 sequence is 15 residues long. The CDR3 nucleotides read TGCGCCAGCAGCTTCCTCGGGACAGGGAGCGAGACCCAGTACTTC. Amino acid sequence: CASSFLGTGSETQYF.